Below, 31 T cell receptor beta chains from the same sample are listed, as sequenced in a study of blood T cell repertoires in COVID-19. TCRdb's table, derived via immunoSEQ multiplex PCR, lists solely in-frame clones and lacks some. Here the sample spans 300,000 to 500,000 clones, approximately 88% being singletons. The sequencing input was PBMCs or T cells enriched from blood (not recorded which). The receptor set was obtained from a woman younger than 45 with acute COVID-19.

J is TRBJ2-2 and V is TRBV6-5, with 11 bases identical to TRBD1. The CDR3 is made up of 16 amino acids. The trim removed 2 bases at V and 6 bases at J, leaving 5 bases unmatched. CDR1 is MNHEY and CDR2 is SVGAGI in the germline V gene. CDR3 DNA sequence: TGTGCCAGCAGTTACCGCGGGACAGGGGGTCCCGGGGAGCTGTTTTTT. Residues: CASSYRGTGGPGELFF.

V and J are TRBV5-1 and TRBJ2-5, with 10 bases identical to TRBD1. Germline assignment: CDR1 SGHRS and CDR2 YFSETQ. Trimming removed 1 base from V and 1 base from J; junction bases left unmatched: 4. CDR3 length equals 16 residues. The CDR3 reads CASSLSGTGVQETQYF. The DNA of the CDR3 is TGCGCCAGCAGCTTGTCTGGGACAGGGGTCCAAGAGACCCAGTACTTC.

The CDR3 protein is CASSLSLAGVQETQYF. The CDR3 DNA sequence: TGCGCCAGCAGCTTGAGTCTAGCGGGGGTCCAAGAGACCCAGTACTTC. The chain joins TRBV5-1 to TRBJ2-5; 10 positions match TRBD2. This CDR3 comprises 16 residues. V shed 1 base, J shed 1 base, and the junction held 4 bases outside the gene matches. CDR1 and CDR2 (germline): SGHRS, YFSETQ. The full variable domain, rest sourced from reference TRBV5-1 and TRBJ2-5, is KAGVTQTPRYLIKTRGQQVTLSCSPISGHRSVSWYQQTPGQGLQFLFEYFSETQRNKGNFPGRFSGRQFSNSRSEMNVSTLELGDSALYLCASSLSLAGVQETQYFGPGTRLLVL.

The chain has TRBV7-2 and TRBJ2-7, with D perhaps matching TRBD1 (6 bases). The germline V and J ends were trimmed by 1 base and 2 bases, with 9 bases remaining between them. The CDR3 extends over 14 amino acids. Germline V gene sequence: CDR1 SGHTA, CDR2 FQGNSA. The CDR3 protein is CASSLDWTAYEQYF. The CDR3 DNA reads TGTGCCAGCAGCTTAGACTGGACAGCCTACGAGCAGTACTTC.

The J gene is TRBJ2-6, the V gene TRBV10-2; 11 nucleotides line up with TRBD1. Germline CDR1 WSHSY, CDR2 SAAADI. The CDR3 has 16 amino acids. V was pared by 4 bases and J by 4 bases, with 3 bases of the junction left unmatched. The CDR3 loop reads CASSGGQGAGANVLTF. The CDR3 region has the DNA TGCGCCAGCAGTGGAGGACAGGGGGCCGGGGCCAACGTCCTGACTTTC.

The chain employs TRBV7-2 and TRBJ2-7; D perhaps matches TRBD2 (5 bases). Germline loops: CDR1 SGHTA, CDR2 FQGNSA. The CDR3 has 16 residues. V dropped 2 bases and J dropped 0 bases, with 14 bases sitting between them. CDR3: CASSLLTAVSSYEQYF. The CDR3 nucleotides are TGTGCCAGCAGCTTACTCACAGCGGTGAGCTCCTACGAGCAGTACTTC.

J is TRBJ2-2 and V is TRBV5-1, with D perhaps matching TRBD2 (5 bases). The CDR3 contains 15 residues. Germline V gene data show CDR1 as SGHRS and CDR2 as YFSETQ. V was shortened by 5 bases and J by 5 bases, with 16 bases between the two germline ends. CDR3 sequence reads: CASRADSPRTGELFF. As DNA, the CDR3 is TGCGCCAGCAGGGCGGACTCACCGAGGACCGGGGAGCTGTTTTTT.

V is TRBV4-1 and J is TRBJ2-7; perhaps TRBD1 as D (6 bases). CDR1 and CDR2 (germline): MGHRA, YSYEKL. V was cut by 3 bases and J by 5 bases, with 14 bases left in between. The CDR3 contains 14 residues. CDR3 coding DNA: TGCGCCAGCAGCCATTTCGCAGGGGTCAACGAGCAGTACTTC. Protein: CASSHFAGVNEQYF.

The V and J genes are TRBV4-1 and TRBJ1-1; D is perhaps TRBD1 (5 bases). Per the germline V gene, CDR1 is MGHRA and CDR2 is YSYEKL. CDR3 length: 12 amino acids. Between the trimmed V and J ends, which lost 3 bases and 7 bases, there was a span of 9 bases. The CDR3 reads CASSQQGDEAFF. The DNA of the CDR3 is TGCGCCAGCAGCCAGCAGGGCGATGAAGCTTTCTTT.

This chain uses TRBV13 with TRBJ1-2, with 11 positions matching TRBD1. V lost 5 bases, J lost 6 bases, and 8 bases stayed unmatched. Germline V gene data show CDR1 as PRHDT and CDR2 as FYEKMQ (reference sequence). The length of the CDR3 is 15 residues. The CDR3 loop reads CASSTWTGGADGYTF. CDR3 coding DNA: TGTGCCAGCAGCACCTGGACAGGGGGCGCGGATGGCTACACCTTC.

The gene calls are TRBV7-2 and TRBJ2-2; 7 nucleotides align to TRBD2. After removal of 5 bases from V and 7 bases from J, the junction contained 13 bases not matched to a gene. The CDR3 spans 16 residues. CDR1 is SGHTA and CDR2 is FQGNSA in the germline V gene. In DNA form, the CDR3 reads TGTGCCAGCAGCCCCAGGATTGGGGGGGAGGTCGGGGAGCTGTTTTTT. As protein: CASSPRIGGEVGELFF.

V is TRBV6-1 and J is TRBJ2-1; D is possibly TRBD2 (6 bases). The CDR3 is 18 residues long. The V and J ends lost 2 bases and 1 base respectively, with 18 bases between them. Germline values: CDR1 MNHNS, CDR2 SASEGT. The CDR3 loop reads CASSEIGGRVLSYNEQFF. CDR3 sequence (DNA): TGTGCCAGCAGTGAAATAGGAGGGCGCGTCCTTTCCTACAATGAGCAGTTCTTC.

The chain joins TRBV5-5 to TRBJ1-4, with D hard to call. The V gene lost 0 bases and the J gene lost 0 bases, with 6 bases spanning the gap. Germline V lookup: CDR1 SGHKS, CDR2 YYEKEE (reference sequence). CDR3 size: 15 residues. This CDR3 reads CASSLEGATNEKLFF. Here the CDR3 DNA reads TGTGCCAGCAGCTTGGAAGGAGCAACTAATGAAAAACTGTTTTTT.

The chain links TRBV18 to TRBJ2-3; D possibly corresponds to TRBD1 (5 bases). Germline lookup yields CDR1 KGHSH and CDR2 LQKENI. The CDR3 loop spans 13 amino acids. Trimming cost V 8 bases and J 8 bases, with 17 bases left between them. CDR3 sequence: CASLGLDPGTQYF. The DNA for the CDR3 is TGTGCCAGCCTGGGGCTGGACCCAGGTACGCAGTATTTT.

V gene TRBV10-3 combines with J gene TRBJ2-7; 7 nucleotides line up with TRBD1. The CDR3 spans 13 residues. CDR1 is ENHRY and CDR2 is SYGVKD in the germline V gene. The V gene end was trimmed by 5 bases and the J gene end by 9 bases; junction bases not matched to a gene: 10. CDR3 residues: CAISSDRDFVQYF. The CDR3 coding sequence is TGTGCCATCAGTAGCGACAGGGATTTCGTGCAGTACTTC.

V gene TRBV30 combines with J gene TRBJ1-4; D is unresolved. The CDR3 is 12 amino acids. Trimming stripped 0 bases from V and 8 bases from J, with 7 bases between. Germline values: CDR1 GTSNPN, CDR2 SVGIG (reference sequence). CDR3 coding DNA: TGTGCCTGGAGTGTATACGGGGAAAAACTGTTTTTT. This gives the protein CAWSVYGEKLFF.

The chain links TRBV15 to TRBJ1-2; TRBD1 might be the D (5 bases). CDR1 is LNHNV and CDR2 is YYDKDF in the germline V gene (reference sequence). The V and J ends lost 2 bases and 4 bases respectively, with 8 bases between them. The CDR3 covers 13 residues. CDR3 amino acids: CATSRQGGYGYTF. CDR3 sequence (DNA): TGTGCCACCAGCAGACAGGGAGGCTATGGCTACACCTTC.

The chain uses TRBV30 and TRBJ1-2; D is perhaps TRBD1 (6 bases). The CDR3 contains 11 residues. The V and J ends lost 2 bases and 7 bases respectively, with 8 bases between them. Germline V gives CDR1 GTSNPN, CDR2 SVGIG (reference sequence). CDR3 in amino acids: CAWSTGFGYTF. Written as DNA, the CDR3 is TGTGCCTGGAGTACAGGGTTTGGCTACACCTTC.

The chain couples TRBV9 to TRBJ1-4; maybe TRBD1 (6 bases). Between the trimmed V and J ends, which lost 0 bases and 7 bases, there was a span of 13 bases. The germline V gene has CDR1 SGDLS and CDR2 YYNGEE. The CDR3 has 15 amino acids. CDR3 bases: TGTGCCAGCAGCGTAGCTACAGGGTGGGGTGAAAAACTGTTTTTT. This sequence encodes CASSVATGWGEKLFF.

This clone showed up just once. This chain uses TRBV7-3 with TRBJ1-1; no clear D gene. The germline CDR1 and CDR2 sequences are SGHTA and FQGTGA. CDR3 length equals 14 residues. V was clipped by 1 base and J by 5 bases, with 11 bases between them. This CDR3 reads CASSLRGFGTEAFF. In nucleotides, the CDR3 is TGTGCCAGCAGCTTAAGAGGTTTCGGGACTGAAGCTTTCTTT.

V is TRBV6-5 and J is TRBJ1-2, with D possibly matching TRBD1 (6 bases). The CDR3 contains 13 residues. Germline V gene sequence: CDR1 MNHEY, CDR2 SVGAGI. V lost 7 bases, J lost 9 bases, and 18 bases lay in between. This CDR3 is CASNHLRGGSYTF. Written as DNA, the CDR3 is TGTGCCAGCAACCACCTTAGGGGGGGGAGCTACACCTTC.

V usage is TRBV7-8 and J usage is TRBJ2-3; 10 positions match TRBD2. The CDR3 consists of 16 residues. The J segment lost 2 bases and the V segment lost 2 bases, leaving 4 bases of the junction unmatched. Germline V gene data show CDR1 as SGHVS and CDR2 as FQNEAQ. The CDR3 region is CASSLTLAGYTDTQYF. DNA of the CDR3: TGTGCCAGCAGCTTAACACTAGCGGGGTACACAGATACGCAGTATTTT.

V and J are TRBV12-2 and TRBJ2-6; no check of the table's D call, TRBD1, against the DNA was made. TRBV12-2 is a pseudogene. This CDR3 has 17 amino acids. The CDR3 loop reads CASRCGQLGSGANVLTF. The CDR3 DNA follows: TGTGCAAGTCGCTGCGGACAGCTCGGTTCTGGGGCCAACGTCCTGACTTTC.

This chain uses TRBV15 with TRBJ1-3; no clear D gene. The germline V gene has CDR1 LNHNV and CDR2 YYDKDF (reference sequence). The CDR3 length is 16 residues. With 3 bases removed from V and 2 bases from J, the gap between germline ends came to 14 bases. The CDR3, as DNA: TGTGCCACCAGCAGGTCGGACCTAGCCCCTGGAAACACCATATATTTT. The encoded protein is CATSRSDLAPGNTIYF.

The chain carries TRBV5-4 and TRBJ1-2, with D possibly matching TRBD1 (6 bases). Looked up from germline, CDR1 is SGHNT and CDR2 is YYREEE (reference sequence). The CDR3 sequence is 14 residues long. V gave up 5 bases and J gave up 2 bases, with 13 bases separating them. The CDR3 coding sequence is TGTGCCAGCAGACCCAGGGGCTCCAACTATGGCTACACCTTC. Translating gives CASRPRGSNYGYTF.

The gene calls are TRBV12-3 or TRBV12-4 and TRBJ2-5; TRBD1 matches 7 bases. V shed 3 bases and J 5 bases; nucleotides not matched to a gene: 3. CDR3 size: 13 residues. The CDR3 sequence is CASSFQGEETQYF. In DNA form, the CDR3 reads TGTGCCAGCAGTTTTCAGGGGGAGGAGACCCAGTACTTC.

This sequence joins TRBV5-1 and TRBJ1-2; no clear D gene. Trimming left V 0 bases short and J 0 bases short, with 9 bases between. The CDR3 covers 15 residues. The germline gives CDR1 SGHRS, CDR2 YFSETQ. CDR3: CASSLEVLPNYGYTF. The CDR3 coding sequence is TGCGCCAGCAGCTTGGAAGTACTACCTAACTATGGCTACACCTTC.

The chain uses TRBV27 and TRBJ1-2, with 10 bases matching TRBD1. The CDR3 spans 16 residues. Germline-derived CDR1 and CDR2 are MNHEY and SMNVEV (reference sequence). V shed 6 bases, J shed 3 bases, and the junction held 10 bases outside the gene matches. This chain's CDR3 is CASSRGTGEDYYGYTF. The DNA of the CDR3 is TGTGCCAGCAGCCGCGGGACAGGGGAGGATTACTATGGCTACACCTTC.

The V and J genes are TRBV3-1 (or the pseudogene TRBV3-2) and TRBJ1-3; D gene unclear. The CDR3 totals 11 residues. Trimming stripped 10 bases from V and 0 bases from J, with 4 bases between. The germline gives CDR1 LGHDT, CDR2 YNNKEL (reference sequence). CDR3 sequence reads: CATNSGNTIYF. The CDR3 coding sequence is TGTGCCACCAACTCTGGAAACACCATATATTTT.

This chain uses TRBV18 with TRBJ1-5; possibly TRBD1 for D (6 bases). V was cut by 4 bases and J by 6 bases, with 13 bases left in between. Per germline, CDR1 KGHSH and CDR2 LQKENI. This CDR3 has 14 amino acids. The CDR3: CASSQQGVGQPQHF. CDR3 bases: TGTGCCAGCTCACAACAGGGAGTCGGTCAGCCCCAGCATTTT.

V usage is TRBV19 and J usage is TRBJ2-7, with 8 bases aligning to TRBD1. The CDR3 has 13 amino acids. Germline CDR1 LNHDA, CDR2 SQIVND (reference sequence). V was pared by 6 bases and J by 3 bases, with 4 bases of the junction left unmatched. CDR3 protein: CASRGQGRYEQYF. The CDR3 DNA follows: TGTGCCAGTAGAGGACAGGGTCGCTACGAGCAGTACTTC.